One and the same sample provided the 29 T cell receptor beta chains below, sequenced in a study of beta chain features in type 1 diabetes. Expressed TCRB transcripts were sequenced after all isolated RNA was converted to cDNA. Clones were read by immunoSEQ multiplex PCR, and TCRdb kept only the in-frame ones, dropping some. The sample comprises about 160,000 clones, 7.5% to 10% of which are singletons, and roughly 2.5% rests with the top ten. The sequenced material came from central memory CD4+ T cells from blood. The receptors come from a woman between 18 and 29 years old in good health.

The rearrangement uses TRBV18 and TRBJ2-5; 8 positions agree with TRBD1. The J call may not be correct, given that the DNA end is closer to TRBJ2-7. From germline, CDR1 is KGHSH and CDR2 LQKENI. The length of the CDR3 is 12 residues. As DNA, the CDR3 is TGTGCCAGCTCCATGGACAGGGACGAGCAGTACTTC. Its protein is CASSMDRDEQYF.

The sample holds a few counts of this clone. The chain links TRBV7-2 to TRBJ2-2, with D tentatively TRBD2 (5 bases). Deletions cut 2 bases from V and 6 bases from J, with 10 bases between. The germline V gene encodes CDR1 SGHTA and CDR2 FQGNSA. The CDR3 runs 14 residues. The DNA for the CDR3 is TGTGCCAGCAGCTTAACTAGATCGTCCGGGGAGCTGTTTTTT. Protein product: CASSLTRSSGELFF.

This clone appeared a few times. The chain employs TRBV7-8 and TRBJ2-3, with 7 bases aligning to TRBD2. Germline CDR1 is SGHVS and CDR2 is FQNEAQ. This CDR3 is built from 15 residues. With V trimmed by 2 bases and J by 5 bases, 7 bases remained unmatched. The CDR3 region has the DNA TGTGCCAGCAGCTTACGTGGACTAGAATTAGATACGCAGTATTTT. Translating gives CASSLRGLELDTQYF.

In this sample, this clone turned up a few times. The chain links TRBV7-9 to TRBJ2-5, with no clear D. V shed 5 bases and J shed 5 bases, with 6 bases lying between them. The length of the CDR3 is 11 residues. The germline gives CDR1 SEHNR, CDR2 FQNEAQ (reference sequence). CDR3 sequence: CASSPKETQYF. The CDR3 DNA reads as TGTGCCAGCAGCCCTAAGGAGACCCAGTACTTC.

The gene calls are TRBV30 and TRBJ2-3, with D tentatively TRBD1 (6 bases). V was pared by 7 bases and J by 1 base, with 12 bases between. The CDR3 consists of 13 residues. CDR1 GTSNPN and CDR2 SVGIG come from the germline V gene (reference sequence). CDR3 in amino acids: CAYTGLGTDTQYF. CDR3 DNA sequence: TGTGCCTATACAGGGTTAGGCACAGATACGCAGTATTTT.

This clone was found a few times. This rearrangement joins TRBV7-3 to TRBJ2-1, with D perhaps matching TRBD2 (6 bases). Trimming pared 5 bases from V and 9 bases from J, leaving 17 bases between. Germline V gene sequence: CDR1 SGHTA, CDR2 FQGTGA. CDR3 length: 14 residues. In DNA form, the CDR3 reads TGTGCCAGCAGCGAGGGACTCGCTAGGAGTGAGCAGTTCTTC. Translation gives CASSEGLARSEQFF.

This chain connects TRBV5-1 to TRBJ1-1; D possibly corresponds to TRBD1 (6 bases). This CDR3 comprises 15 residues. Germline CDR1 reads SGHRS; CDR2 reads YFSETQ. Deletions cut 0 bases from V and 5 bases from J, with 14 bases between. CDR3 coding DNA: TGCGCCAGCAGCTTGGGACAGGCCATTGATACTGAAGCTTTCTTT. Protein sequence: CASSLGQAIDTEAFF.

This clone was seen only a few times. The rearrangement uses TRBV6-1 and TRBJ1-1, with D perhaps matching TRBD1 (6 bases). The germline V and J ends were trimmed by 6 bases and 5 bases, with 10 bases remaining between them. From germline, CDR1 is MNHNS and CDR2 SASEGT. This CDR3 comprises 12 residues. The CDR3 sequence: CASSTGLTEAFF. The CDR3 coding sequence is TGTGCCAGCAGCACAGGGTTAACTGAAGCTTTCTTT.

This clone turned up a few times. The V call is TRBV5-1, the J call TRBJ2-3; 7 bases are a match to TRBD1. This CDR3 is built from 15 residues. Germline values: CDR1 SGHRS, CDR2 YFSETQ. V lost 3 bases to trimming and J lost 5 bases; unmatched junction nucleotides: 9. The CDR3 DNA follows: TGCGCCAGCAGCTGGCAGGGGGAAATTGAAGATACGCAGTATTTT. Protein product: CASSWQGEIEDTQYF.

The chain recombines TRBV5-1 with TRBJ2-5; the D is unclear. Germline V CDR1 and CDR2: SGHRS, YFSETQ. V was shortened by 2 bases and J by 3 bases, with 11 bases between the two germline ends. The CDR3 has 14 amino acids. The CDR3 region is CASSFAAEKETQYF. The CDR3, as DNA: TGCGCCAGCAGCTTCGCTGCGGAAAAAGAGACCCAGTACTTC.

This clone was recorded at least ten times. V and J are TRBV6-1 and TRBJ1-5; 7 bases fit TRBD1. The J segment lost 1 base and the V segment lost 7 bases, leaving 4 bases of the junction unmatched. CDR3 size: 14 residues. From germline, CDR1 is MNHNS and CDR2 SASEGT. The CDR3 region is CASTLTGSNQPQHF. The CDR3 DNA reads TGTGCCAGCACCCTGACAGGGAGCAATCAGCCCCAGCATTTT.

Comment on this clone: The sample holds other DNA sequences that translate to the same CDR3. The V and J genes are TRBV5-4 and TRBJ2-5; TRBD2 is a possible D gene (5 bases). The germline V and J ends were trimmed by 0 bases and 5 bases, with 11 bases remaining between them. The CDR3 runs 14 residues. Per the germline V gene, CDR1 is SGHNT and CDR2 is YYREEE (reference sequence). This CDR3 reads CASSLGRGKETQYF. CDR3 DNA: TGTGCCAGCAGCTTGGGTCGGGGAAAGGAGACCCAGTACTTC.

The chain combines TRBV18 with TRBJ2-7, with 9 bases aligning to TRBD1. The germline gives CDR1 KGHSH, CDR2 LQKENI. The CDR3 runs to 14 residues. V gave up 6 bases and J gave up 3 bases; unmatched junction bases: 6. The CDR3 reads CASSSGTGYYEQYF. CDR3 DNA sequence: TGTGCCAGCTCTTCCGGGACAGGGTACTACGAGCAGTACTTC.

The rearrangement links TRBV18 to TRBJ1-2, with 9 bases that match TRBD1. Germline loops: CDR1 KGHSH, CDR2 LQKENI. The CDR3 runs 15 residues. Trimming took 6 bases from V and 3 from J; bases not matched to a gene: 8. The CDR3 region has the DNA TGTGCCAGCTCGCCCAGCCGACAGGGGGACTATGGCTACACCTTC. Translation: CASSPSRQGDYGYTF. Drawing the rest from reference TRBV18 and TRBJ1-2, the complete variable domain is NAGVMQNPRHLVRRRGQEARLRCSPMKGHSHVYWYRQLPEEGLKFMVYLQKENIIDESGMPKERFSAEFPKEGPSILRIQQVVRGDSAAYFCASSPSRQGDYGYTFGSGTRLTVV.

V usage is TRBV5-1 and J usage is TRBJ2-1, with a possible D match to TRBD2 (5 bases). The V and J ends lost 6 bases and 6 bases respectively, with 10 bases between them. The CDR3 consists of 12 residues. CDR1 and CDR2 (germline): SGHRS, YFSETQ. The CDR3 DNA is TGCGCCAGCAATTCGGGAAGCAATGAGCAGTTCTTC. Residues: CASNSGSNEQFF. The variable domain in full, with the rest retrieved from reference TRBV5-1 and TRBJ2-1, is KAGVTQTPRYLIKTRGQQVTLSCSPISGHRSVSWYQQTPGQGLQFLFEYFSETQRNKGNFPGRFSGRQFSNSRSEMNVSTLELGDSALYLCASNSGSNEQFFGPGTRLTVL.

There are a few counts of this clone. This chain's CDR3 is CSVGGTGDYQETQYF. CDR3 in DNA: TGCAGCGTTGGCGGGACAGGGGACTACCAAGAGACCCAGTACTTC. The chain links TRBV29-1 to TRBJ2-5; 10 bases match TRBD1. V shed 4 bases, J shed 0 bases, and the junction held 5 bases outside the gene matches. The CDR3 is made up of 15 amino acids. CDR1 and CDR2 from the germline V gene are SQVTM and ANQGSEA.

The sample holds a few counts of this clone. CDR3 residues: CASANGQVLAGYEQYF. The CDR3 DNA reads as TGTGCCAGCGCCAACGGGCAGGTCCTCGCAGGGTACGAGCAGTACTTC. V is TRBV5-6 and J is TRBJ2-7; a weak D match, TRBD1 (5 bases). The CDR3 consists of 16 residues. The germline V and J ends were trimmed by 7 bases and 4 bases, with 24 bases remaining between them. CDR1 is SGHDT and CDR2 is YYEEEE in the germline V gene.

The chain employs TRBV5-4 and TRBJ1-2; 7 bases map to TRBD1. Germline assignment: CDR1 SGHNT and CDR2 YYREEE (reference sequence). The CDR3 has 14 amino acids. V lost 4 bases and J lost 6; bases outside the gene matches: 9. The CDR3 region has the DNA TGTGCCAGCAGCCCTACGGGACAGCGCGATGGCTACACCTTC. As protein: CASSPTGQRDGYTF. Combining the CDR3 with reference TRBV5-4 and TRBJ1-2 gives the whole variable domain ETGVTQSPTHLIKTRGQQVTLRCSSQSGHNTVSWYQQALGQGPQFIFQYYREEENGRGNFPPRFSGLQFPNYSSELNVNALELDDSALYLCASSPTGQRDGYTFGSGTRLTVV.

This clone was recorded many times. The chain employs TRBV28 and TRBJ2-7; 7 nucleotides align to TRBD1. Trimming took 5 bases from V and 6 from J; bases not matched to a gene: 10. Germline V lookup: CDR1 MDHEN, CDR2 SYDVKM. The CDR3 totals 14 residues. The CDR3 loop is CASSMGQSLGEQYF. Here the CDR3 DNA reads TGTGCCAGCAGTATGGGACAGTCCCTCGGCGAGCAGTACTTC.

This chain uses TRBV7-2 with TRBJ1-2; TRBD1 matches 9 bases. The ends lost 5 bases at V and 6 bases at J; junction bases unmatched: 4. Germline CDR1 is SGHTA and CDR2 is FQGNSA. This CDR3 comprises 13 residues. The DNA for the CDR3 is TGTGCCAGCAGCACGGGGACAGGGCATGGCTACACCTTC. Amino acids: CASSTGTGHGYTF.

The chain employs TRBV2 and TRBJ1-2; TRBD1 agrees at 8 bases. CDR1 is SNHLY and CDR2 is FYNNEI in the germline V gene. Losses at the gene ends were 4 bases for V and 8 bases for J; bases not matched to a gene: 15. CDR3 size: 16 residues. CDR3 bases: TGTGCCAGCAGTGCAGGACAGGGCGGGTCTGAACCCGGCTACACCTTC. Protein product: CASSAGQGGSEPGYTF.

Concerning this clone: A much larger clone lies one base from this, so it may be a read error. Within the sample, other DNA sequences also encode this same CDR3. V is TRBV10-3 and J is TRBJ2-7; 8 bases line up with TRBD2. This CDR3 is built from 13 residues. Looked up from germline, CDR1 is ENHRY and CDR2 is SYGVKD. V lost 10 bases to trimming and J lost 7 bases; unmatched junction nucleotides: 12. The CDR3 coding sequence is TGTGCCAGCGGGGGACTAGAGTCGCGGGAGCAGTACTTC. It translates to CASGGLESREQYF.

V and J are TRBV5-1 and TRBJ2-6; TRBD1 aligns across 7 bases. The CDR3 totals 17 residues. Trimming cost V 0 bases and J 2 bases; bases outside gene matches: 5. Germline V CDR1 and CDR2: SGHRS, YFSETQ. The CDR3 here is CASSLARQGAGANVLTF. CDR3 nucleotide sequence: TGCGCCAGCAGCTTGGCCAGACAGGGCGCTGGGGCCAACGTCCTGACTTTC.

This clone was counted between two and nine times. V is TRBV19 and J is TRBJ1-1; 9 positions agree with TRBD1. The CDR3 has 15 residues. The V segment lost 6 bases and the J segment 3 bases; nucleotides outside the gene matches: 8. Germline V lookup: CDR1 LNHDA, CDR2 SQIVND (reference sequence). The CDR3 loop is CASSLDRGFDTEAFF. CDR3 nucleotide sequence: TGTGCCAGTAGCCTGGACAGGGGCTTCGACACTGAAGCTTTCTTT.

This clone was detected only a few times. In DNA form, the CDR3 reads TGTGCCAGCAGTCGACTAGCGATTAGCTCCTACGAGCAGTACTTC. This codes for CASSRLAISSYEQYF. The chain recombines TRBV2 with TRBJ2-7; 8 bases are shared with TRBD2. The germline CDR1 and CDR2 sequences are SNHLY and FYNNEI. This CDR3 is 15 amino acids long. The V gene end was trimmed by 5 bases and the J gene end by 0 bases; junction bases not matched to a gene: 6.

This clone was seen more than once but under ten times. The chain is built from TRBV21-1 and TRBJ2-7; the listed D gene, TRBD2, was not tested against the DNA. TRBV21-1 is shown as a pseudogene. CDR3 size: 14 residues. CDR3 DNA: TGTGCCAGCGGGGGGGCAAAAAGGGGTCTCGAGCAGTACTTC. It encodes CASGGAKRGLEQYF.

This clone was counted between two and nine times. This chain uses TRBV11-2 with TRBJ2-5, with D unclear. This CDR3 is 13 amino acids long. The V end lost 1 base, the J end lost 5 bases, and 8 bases lay between the germline ends. CDR1 is SGHAT, CDR2 FQNNGV, per germline. CDR3 in DNA: TGTGCCAGCAGCTTAGCGCAGGCGGAGACCCAGTACTTC. Translation: CASSLAQAETQYF.

In its sample, this clone was seen a few times. The V and J genes are TRBV30 and TRBJ1-2; tentatively, D is TRBD1 (5 bases). This CDR3 is built from 14 residues. The V end was cut by 1 base, the J end by 0 bases, with 9 bases between. Germline loops: CDR1 GTSNPN, CDR2 SVGIG (reference sequence). As DNA, the CDR3 is TGTGCCTGGAGTGGGGGCAGATCTAACTATGGCTACACCTTC. Translating gives CAWSGGRSNYGYTF.

The J gene is TRBJ2-3, the V gene TRBV11-3, with TRBD2 matching over 13 bases. The V and J ends lost 0 bases and 9 bases, in that order; junction bases with no gene match: 3. CDR1 is SGHNT and CDR2 is YENEEA in the germline V gene. CDR3 size: 15 residues. Here the CDR3 DNA reads TGTGCCAGCAGCTTAGACGGGACTAGCGGGGTAACGCAGTATTTT. This codes for CASSLDGTSGVTQYF.